These 14 T cell receptor beta chains were sequenced from one sample in a study of PD-1 blockade in classical Hodgkin lymphoma. Measured with immunoSEQ multiplex PCR; TCRdb has only the in-frame clones, and not every one. Seen here are tens of thousands of clones, about 88% observed once, and the top ten hold about 9%. Every patient experienced relapse after autologous stem cell transplantation, and brentuximab vedotin exposure varied. The starting material was peripheral blood mononuclear cells (PBMCs), obtained at baseline. The receptors derive from a human donor with classical Hodgkin lymphoma.

The rearrangement links TRBV6-5 to TRBJ2-7, with TRBD1 matching 7 bases. The CDR3 is 15 amino acids. The V gene's germline CDR1 is MNHEY and CDR2 SVGAGI. Losses at the gene ends were 2 bases for V and 4 bases for J; bases not matched to a gene: 8. CDR3 sequence reads: CASSYGDSLKYEQYF. For the CDR3, the DNA is TGTGCCAGCAGTTACGGGGACAGTCTTAAATACGAGCAGTACTTC.

This sequence joins TRBV27 and TRBJ2-4, with 7 nucleotides matching TRBD1. Looked up from germline, CDR1 is MNHEY and CDR2 is SMNVEV (reference sequence). V shed 0 bases, J shed 8 bases, and the junction held 4 bases outside the gene matches. The CDR3 length is 14 residues. In DNA, the CDR3 is TGTGCCAGCAGTTTATCGACAGGGCTGGACATTCAGTACTTC. Protein product: CASSLSTGLDIQYF.

The gene calls are TRBV4-2 and TRBJ2-3, with 13 bases that match TRBD2. Germline-derived CDR1 and CDR2 are LGHNA and YNFKEQ. J gave up 3 bases and V 1 base, and 4 bases lay outside the gene matches. This CDR3 spans 17 amino acids. In nucleotides, the CDR3 is TGTGCCAGCAGCCAAGGACTAGCGGGGGGTGCGACAGATACGCAGTATTTT. This codes for CASSQGLAGGATDTQYF.

This rearrangement joins TRBV5-1 to TRBJ2-1; D not certain. The V gene's germline CDR1 is SGHRS and CDR2 YFSETQ. The CDR3 loop spans 11 amino acids. The V gene lost 5 bases and the J gene lost 6 bases, with 6 bases spanning the gap. In DNA, the CDR3 is TGCGCCAGCAGATCCGGCAATGAGCAGTTCTTC. Residues: CASRSGNEQFF. The variable domain in full, completed from reference TRBV5-1 and TRBJ2-1, reads KAGVTQTPRYLIKTRGQQVTLSCSPISGHRSVSWYQQTPGQGLQFLFEYFSETQRNKGNFPGRFSGRQFSNSRSEMNVSTLELGDSALYLCASRSGNEQFFGPGTRLTVL.

This chain connects TRBV11-2 to TRBJ1-1; maybe TRBD1 (6 bases). Per the germline V gene, CDR1 is SGHAT and CDR2 is FQNNGV. The CDR3 runs 15 residues. V was cut by 0 bases and J by 3 bases, with 11 bases left in between. The CDR3 loop reads CASSLEWGPYTEAFF. In DNA, the CDR3 is TGTGCCAGCAGCTTAGAGTGGGGGCCGTACACTGAAGCTTTCTTT. The full variable domain, rest sourced from reference TRBV11-2 and TRBJ1-1, is EAGVAQSPRYKIIEKRQSVAFWCNPISGHATLYWYQQILGQGPKLLIQFQNNGVVDDSQLPKDRFSAERLKGVDSTLKIQPAKLEDSAVYLCASSLEWGPYTEAFFGQGTRLTVV.

The V call is TRBV4-2, the J call TRBJ2-4; 8 bases agree with TRBD2. J lost 4 bases, V lost 4 bases, and 6 bases had no gene match. CDR1 LGHNA and CDR2 YNFKEQ come from the germline V gene. The CDR3 has 15 amino acids. CDR3 in amino acids: CASSLLSGEKNIQYF. Here the CDR3 DNA reads TGTGCCAGCAGCCTCCTTAGCGGGGAGAAAAACATTCAGTACTTC.

V gene TRBV6-5 combines with J gene TRBJ2-5; 9 positions match TRBD1. The ends lost 5 bases at V and 4 bases at J; junction bases unmatched: 8. The CDR3 is 15 amino acids. Germline V CDR1 and CDR2: MNHEY, SVGAGI. DNA of the CDR3: TGTGCCAGCAGTCTCGGACAGGGGTTGAGAGAGACCCAGTACTTC. Encoded protein: CASSLGQGLRETQYF.

The CDR3 bases are TGCGCCAGCGGAGCGGTCGGTGGCGAGCAGTACTTC. This encodes CASGAVGGEQYF. The chain uses TRBV4-1 and TRBJ2-7; the D gene is possibly TRBD2 (5 bases). With 8 bases removed from V and 6 bases from J, the gap between germline ends came to 14 bases. This CDR3 spans 12 amino acids. In germline, CDR1 is MGHRA, CDR2 YSYEKL.

The V call is TRBV19, the J call TRBJ1-1; D is ambiguous. The V gene lost 3 bases and the J gene lost 1 base, with 3 bases spanning the gap. Germline values: CDR1 LNHDA, CDR2 SQIVND (reference sequence). This CDR3 comprises 12 residues. DNA of the CDR3: TGTGCCAGTAGTATCGAGAACACTGAAGCTTTCTTT. Translated: CASSIENTEAFF.

The chain couples TRBV2 to TRBJ2-3; D call uncertain. CDR1 and CDR2 from the germline V gene are SNHLY and FYNNEI. V gave up 3 bases and J gave up 4 bases, with 5 bases separating them. This CDR3 has 12 amino acids. The CDR3 DNA sequence: TGTGCCAGCAGTGACTCTCCAGATACGCAGTATTTT. Its protein is CASSDSPDTQYF. Complete variable domain (other parts from reference TRBV2 and TRBJ2-3): EPEVTQTPSHQVTQMGQEVILRCVPISNHLYFYWYRQILGQKVEFLVSFYNNEISEKSEIFDDQFSVERPDGSNFTLKIRSTKLEDSAMYFCASSDSPDTQYFGPGTRLTVL.

This chain uses TRBV9 with TRBJ2-7; 10 positions match TRBD1. The V segment lost 3 bases and the J segment 2 bases; nucleotides outside the gene matches: 5. Looked up from germline, CDR1 is SGDLS and CDR2 is YYNGEE. The CDR3 contains 15 residues. The CDR3 region is CASSGTGGIPYEQYF. CDR3 nucleotide sequence: TGTGCCAGCAGCGGGACAGGGGGGATCCCCTACGAGCAGTACTTC. The whole variable domain, filled in from reference TRBV9 and TRBJ2-7, reads DSGVTQTPKHLITATGQRVTLRCSPRSGDLSVYWYQQSLDQGLQFLIQYYNGEERAKGNILERFSAQQFPDLHSELNLSSLELGDSALYFCASSGTGGIPYEQYFGPGTRLTVT.

This chain links TRBV2 with TRBJ2-7, with unresolved D. CDR1 and CDR2 from the germline V gene are SNHLY and FYNNEI. Trimming shortened V by 8 bases and J by 5 bases, and 13 bases separated the two germline ends. This CDR3 is built from 12 residues. The DNA for the CDR3 is TGTGCCAGCGGACGAGGATTCAACGAGCAGTACTTC. Translating it yields CASGRGFNEQYF.

This rearrangement joins TRBV13 to TRBJ2-7; D is unresolved. Germline lookup yields CDR1 PRHDT and CDR2 FYEKMQ (reference sequence). The CDR3 extends over 14 amino acids. The germline V and J ends were trimmed by 5 bases and 2 bases, with 13 bases remaining between them. CDR3 DNA: TGTGCCAGCAGCCTTGGACCGGTTACCTACGAGCAGTACTTC. Residues: CASSLGPVTYEQYF.

The J gene is TRBJ2-1, the V gene TRBV27, with 7 bases that match TRBD2. Trimming at V came to 0 bases and at J to 6 bases, leaving 8 bases not matched to a gene. There are 16 residues in the CDR3. CDR1 and CDR2 (germline): MNHEY, SMNVEV (reference sequence). The CDR3 sequence: CASSLSIQRGSNEQFF. CDR3 DNA sequence: TGTGCCAGCAGTTTATCGATCCAGCGGGGATCCAATGAGCAGTTCTTC.